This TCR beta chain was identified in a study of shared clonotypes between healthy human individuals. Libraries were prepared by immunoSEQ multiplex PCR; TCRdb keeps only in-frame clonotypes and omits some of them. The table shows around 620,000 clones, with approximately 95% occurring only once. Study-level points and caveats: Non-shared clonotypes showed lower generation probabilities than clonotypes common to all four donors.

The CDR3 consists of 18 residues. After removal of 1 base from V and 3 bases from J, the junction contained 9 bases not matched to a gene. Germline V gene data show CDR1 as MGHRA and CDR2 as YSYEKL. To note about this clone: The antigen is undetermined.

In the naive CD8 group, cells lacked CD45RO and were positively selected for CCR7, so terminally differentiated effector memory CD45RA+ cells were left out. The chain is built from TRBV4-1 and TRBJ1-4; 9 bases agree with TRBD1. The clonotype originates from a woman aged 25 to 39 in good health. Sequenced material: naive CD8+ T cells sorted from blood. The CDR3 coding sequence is TGCGCCAGCAGCCAAGTGGGGGTGAGGGACAGGGCTAATGAAAAACTGTTTTTT. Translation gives CASSQVGVRDRANEKLFF.